One sample yielded the 15 T cell receptor beta chains listed below, sequenced in a study of breast tumors, draining lymph nodes, adjacent tissues. MiXCR was run by TCRdb on the multiplex PCR reads, yielding one entry per CDR3 protein. This table holds tens of thousands of distinct CDR3 sequences, under 55% found once. The source material was breast tumor tissue. These receptors were taken from a female donor with breast cancer. Some clones in this sample may be carry-over from other donors' samples.

This clonotype showed up many times. The rearrangement joins TRBV11-2 to TRBJ2-5; D remains unclear. The CDR3 spans 14 residues. Trimming stripped 7 bases from V and 4 bases from J, with 16 bases between. CDR1 and CDR2 from the germline V gene are SGHAT and FQNNGV. CDR3 sequence (DNA): TGTGCCAGCACCCCGTTACGACGCCTAGAGACCCAGTACTTC. Translation gives CASTPLRRLETQYF.

This clonotype is categorized as medium-sized (0.01 to 0.1%). This chain uses TRBV9 with TRBJ1-6; no clear D. CDR3 length: 14 amino acids. Between the trimmed V and J ends, which lost 0 bases and 10 bases, there was a span of 11 bases. CDR1 is SGDLS and CDR2 is YYNGEE in the germline V gene. The CDR3 region has the DNA TGTGCCAGCAGCGTAGGGATGGTTGGATCACCCCTCCACTTT. The encoded protein is CASSVGMVGSPLHF.

This clonotype has a count of ten or more. The chain combines TRBV19 with TRBJ2-1, with D perhaps matching TRBD2 (6 bases). The CDR3 loop spans 15 amino acids. CDR1 is LNHDA and CDR2 is SQIVND in the germline V gene (reference sequence). V was cut by 2 bases and J by 6 bases, with 14 bases left in between. The CDR3 is CASSIPGVIFNEQFF. The CDR3, as DNA: TGTGCCAGTAGTATACCGGGAGTGATTTTCAATGAGCAGTTCTTC. Full variable domain (remainder filled in from reference TRBV19 and TRBJ2-1): DGGITQSPKYLFRKEGQNVTLSCEQNLNHDAMYWYRQDPGQGLRLIYYSQIVNDFQKGDIAEGYSVSREKKESFPLTVTSAQKNPTAFYLCASSIPGVIFNEQFFGPGTRLTVL.

This clonotype was seen ten or more times. The chain carries TRBV6-1 and TRBJ2-7; D may be TRBD1 (6 bases). The V gene lost 5 bases and the J gene lost 6 bases, with 23 bases spanning the gap. CDR3 length equals 16 residues. From germline, CDR1 is MNHNS and CDR2 SASEGT. The DNA for the CDR3 is TGTGCCAGCAGTCTCCCACCGGGACACGGTACGGTCGAGCAGTACTTC. Its protein is CASSLPPGHGTVEQYF.

As concerns this clonotype: Because the CDR3 is missing its conserved closing phenylalanine or tryptophan, this is likely a read error. The chain has TRBV15 and TRBJ2-7; 9 nucleotides match TRBD1. This CDR3 is built from 13 residues. The V gene end was trimmed by 9 bases and the J gene end by 4 bases; junction bases not matched to a gene: 7. Germline CDR1 LNHNV, CDR2 YYDKDF (reference sequence). In DNA, the CDR3 is TGTGCCACGGCCGGGACAGGGAGGTACGAGCAGTACGGC. It codes for CATAGTGRYEQYG.

At least ten counts were recorded for this clonotype. The J gene is TRBJ2-7, the V gene TRBV15, with D maybe TRBD1 (6 bases). V was cut by 0 bases and J by 6 bases, with 9 bases left in between. The CDR3 is 13 residues long. Germline V gene sequence: CDR1 LNHNV, CDR2 YYDKDF (reference sequence). The CDR3 protein is CATSRETGLEQYF. The CDR3 nucleotides are TGTGCCACCAGCAGAGAGACAGGTCTCGAGCAGTACTTC. Based on the CDR3 plus reference TRBV15 and TRBJ2-7, the full variable domain is DAMVIQNPRYQVTQFGKPVTLSCSQTLNHNVMYWYQQKSSQAPKLLFHYYDKDFNNEADTPDNFQSRRPNTSFCFLDIRSPGLGDTAMYLCATSRETGLEQYFGPGTRLTVT.

This clonotype was observed at least ten times. V usage is TRBV11-3 and J usage is TRBJ2-1; 7 bases agree with TRBD1. V lost 5 bases to trimming and J lost 6 bases; unmatched junction nucleotides: 7. There are 14 residues in the CDR3. The germline V gene encodes CDR1 SGHNT and CDR2 YENEEA. The DNA of the CDR3 is TGTGCCAGCAGCGGGGACAGCTTCGGCAATGAGCAGTTCTTC. Amino acids: CASSGDSFGNEQFF.

In this sample, this clonotype turned up many times. The chain combines TRBV28 with TRBJ1-2; D not certain. Germline V gene sequence: CDR1 MDHEN, CDR2 SYDVKM. This CDR3 is built from 11 residues. Trimming took 6 bases from V and 6 from J, leaving 8 bases between them. The CDR3 loop reads CASSRRNGYTF. The DNA for the CDR3 is TGTGCCAGCAGCCGCAGGAATGGCTACACCTTC.

This clonotype was counted many times. Here the CDR3 DNA reads TGTGCCAGTAGTATAGCACGCCGAGGGACAGGGGATTCTGGGGCCAACGTCCTGACTTTC. Its translation: CASSIARRGTGDSGANVLTF. J is TRBJ2-6 and V is TRBV19; 10 nucleotides match TRBD1. The CDR3 runs 20 residues. J lost 1 base, V lost 1 base, and 10 bases had no gene match. Looked up from germline, CDR1 is LNHDA and CDR2 is SQIVND (reference sequence).

This clonotype was recorded once. A read error may be the cause here, since a much bigger clone is one base away. The chain couples TRBV19 to TRBJ1-5, with D unclear. The CDR3 length is 16 residues. CDR1 LNHDA and CDR2 SQIVND come from the germline V gene (reference sequence). The CDR3: CAGSTGPPNPNQPQHF. The CDR3 region has the DNA TGTGCCGGTAGTACCGGCCCCCCTAATCCCAATCAGCCCCAGCATTTT.

The table lists this clonotype with many counts. The chain couples TRBV9 to TRBJ2-1; 10 bases agree with TRBD2. CDR3 length: 15 residues. Germline V gene data show CDR1 as SGDLS and CDR2 as YYNGEE. J was trimmed by 8 bases and V by 0 bases; bases with no gene match: 5. CDR3 nucleotides: TGTGCCAGCAGCGTAGAGCCTAGCGGGAGTTATGAGCAGTTCTTC. Encoded protein: CASSVEPSGSYEQFF.

This clonotype is a singleton in its sample. The genes are TRBV7-3 and TRBJ1-5, with 11 bases identical to TRBD1. After removal of 5 bases from V and 3 bases from J, the junction contained 18 bases not matched to a gene. The CDR3 is 20 amino acids. The germline gives CDR1 SGHTA, CDR2 FQGTGA. The CDR3 region is CASSPPCGDRGFRHNQPQHF. The CDR3, as DNA: TGTGCCAGCAGCCCACCCTGTGGGGACAGGGGGTTCAGGCACAATCAGCCCCAGCATTTT.

Notes on this clonotype: Given a much more abundant clone one base away, this may be a read error. The chain recombines TRBV24-1 with TRBJ2-2; the match to TRBD2 covers 11 bases. This CDR3 contains 15 residues. The germline V gene has CDR1 KGHDR and CDR2 SFDVKD. Trimming took 7 bases from V and 6 from J; bases not matched to a gene: 6. In DNA form, the CDR3 reads TGTGCCACCAGGAATACTAGCGGGAGCGCCGGGGAGCTGTTTTTT. It is translated as CATRNTSGSAGELFF.

On this clonotype itself: A much larger clone lies a single base off, so this may be a read error. The rearrangement uses TRBV6-2 or TRBV6-3 and TRBJ2-1; TRBD2 matches 7 bases. Germline V gene sequence: CDR1 MNHEY, CDR2 SVGEGT. V lost 5 bases, J lost 5 bases, and 6 bases stayed unmatched. The CDR3 consists of 14 residues. Written as DNA, the CDR3 is TGTGCCAGCAGTCATGCGGGAGTCAACAATGAGCAGTTCTTC. Its protein product is CASSHAGVNNEQFF.

This chain joins TRBV20-1 and TRBJ2-1; D is undetermined. The J call is in doubt because the DNA end fits TRBJ2-7 better. Germline V gives CDR1 DFQATT, CDR2 SNEGSKA (reference sequence). The CDR3 covers 14 residues. CDR3 in DNA: TGCAGTGGTTTAACTCCCAATGACCACAATGAGCAGTACTTC. This gives the protein CSGLTPNDHNEQYF.